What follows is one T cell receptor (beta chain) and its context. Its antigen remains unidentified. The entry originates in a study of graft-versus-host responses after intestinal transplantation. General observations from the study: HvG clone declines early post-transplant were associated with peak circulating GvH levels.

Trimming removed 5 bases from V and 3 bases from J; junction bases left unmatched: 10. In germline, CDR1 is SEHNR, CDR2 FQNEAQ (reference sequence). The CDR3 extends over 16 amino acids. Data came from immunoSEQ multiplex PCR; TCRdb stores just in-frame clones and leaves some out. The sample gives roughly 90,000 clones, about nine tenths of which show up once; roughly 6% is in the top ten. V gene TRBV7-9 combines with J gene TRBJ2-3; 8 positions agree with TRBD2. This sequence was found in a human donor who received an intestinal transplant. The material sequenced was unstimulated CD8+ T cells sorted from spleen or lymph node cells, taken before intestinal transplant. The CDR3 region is CASSRTPGLGTDTQYF. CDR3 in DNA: TGTGCCAGCAGCCGAACGCCGGGACTAGGTACAGATACGCAGTATTTT.